The 10 T cell receptor beta chains presented below share a single source sample, sequenced in a study of T cell repertoires in cytomegalovirus infection. TCRdb recomputed calls from the reads with MiXCR, one row per CDR3 protein. Here the sample spans hundreds of thousands of distinct CDR3 sequences, approximately 24% being singletons. The sample consisted of CD8+ T cells from PBMCs. The receptors stem from a human donor in good health (CMV status not recorded). Some clones in this sample may be carry-over from other donors' samples.

There are a few counts of this clonotype. The chain combines TRBV19 with TRBJ1-4, with D possibly TRBD1 on 5 matching bases. Germline CDR1 is LNHDA and CDR2 is SQIVND (reference sequence). The CDR3 has 15 residues. V was trimmed by 5 bases and J by 5 bases, leaving 15 bases between them. CDR3 sequence: CASSASEGRNEKLFF. CDR3 bases: TGTGCCAGTAGTGCTTCTGAGGGGAGGAATGAAAAACTGTTTTTT.

The table lists this clonotype with many counts. This chain uses TRBV7-8 with TRBJ2-5; possibly TRBD1 for D (6 bases). The CDR3 loop spans 12 amino acids. V lost 5 bases to trimming and J lost 5 bases, with 9 bases between them. The germline CDR1 and CDR2 sequences are SGHVS and FQNEAQ. Here the CDR3 DNA reads TGTGCCAGCAGCCGACAGGAGGAGACCCAGTACTTC. Translating gives CASSRQEETQYF.

There are many counts of this clonotype. This chain connects TRBV11-3 to TRBJ2-3; no definite D call. V was trimmed by 4 bases and J by 0 bases, leaving 8 bases between them. Germline CDR1 reads SGHNT; CDR2 reads YENEEA. The CDR3 has 14 amino acids. In DNA, the CDR3 is TGTGCCAGCAGCTCCCAGACTAGCACAGATACGCAGTATTTT. Translated, it gives CASSSQTSTDTQYF. The full variable domain, with the rest looked up from reference TRBV11-3 and TRBJ2-3, is EAGVVQSPRYKIIEKKQPVAFWCNPISGHNTLYWYLQNLGQGPELLIRYENEEAVDDSQLPKDRFSAERLKGVDSTLKIQPAELGDSAVYLCASSSQTSTDTQYFGPGTRLTVL.

The chain employs TRBV6-5 and TRBJ2-3, with TRBD1 matching 7 bases. Germline CDR1 reads MNHEY; CDR2 reads SVGAGI. V gave up 2 bases and J gave up 7 bases; unmatched junction bases: 6. The CDR3 extends over 14 amino acids. The CDR3 protein is CASSYEGAVYTQYF. The CDR3 DNA is TGTGCCAGCAGTTACGAGGGGGCGGTATATACGCAGTATTTT.

The rearrangement uses TRBV2 and TRBJ1-1; D gene uncertain. Germline V gene sequence: CDR1 SNHLY, CDR2 FYNNEI. Between the trimmed V and J ends, which lost 10 bases and 0 bases, there was a span of 21 bases. The CDR3 covers 16 residues. Here the CDR3 reads CATSTPAGKMNTEAFF. DNA of the CDR3: TGTGCCACCTCAACCCCAGCCGGGAAGATGAACACTGAAGCTTTCTTT.

The rearrangement uses TRBV28 and TRBJ2-6, with D hard to call. CDR1 and CDR2 from the germline V gene are MDHEN and SYDVKM. V was cut by 3 bases and J by 1 base, with 10 bases left in between. CDR3 length equals 16 residues. Here the CDR3 reads CASSFISDSGANVLTF. CDR3 DNA: TGTGCCAGCAGTTTTATCTCCGATTCTGGGGCCAACGTCCTGACTTTC. Full variable domain (outside the CDR3, taken from reference TRBV28 and TRBJ2-6): DVKVTQSSRYLVKRTGEKVFLECVQDMDHENMFWYRQDPGLGLRLIYFSYDVKMKEKGDIPEGYSVSREKKERFSLILESASTNQTSMYLCASSFISDSGANVLTFGAGSRLTVL.

This clonotype was seen at least ten times. The chain combines TRBV7-8 with TRBJ2-1; TRBD2 matches 9 bases. The length of the CDR3 is 15 residues. J was trimmed by 7 bases and V by 2 bases; bases with no gene match: 6. Germline CDR1 and CDR2: SGHVS and FQNEAQ. CDR3 loop: CASSLKRGANNEQFF. CDR3 sequence (DNA): TGTGCCAGCAGCTTAAAGCGGGGGGCCAATAATGAGCAGTTCTTC. Full variable domain (rest looked up from reference TRBV7-8 and TRBJ2-1): GAGVSQSPRYKVAKRGQDVALRCDPISGHVSLFWYQQALGQGPEFLTYFQNEAQLDKSGLPSDRFFAERPEGSVSTLKIQRTQQEDSAVYLCASSLKRGANNEQFFGPGTRLTVL.

In its sample, this clonotype was seen many times. J is TRBJ1-2 and V is TRBV7-8; D call uncertain. CDR1 and CDR2 from the germline V gene are SGHVS and FQNEAQ. The CDR3 has 14 residues. V was clipped by 8 bases and J by 4 bases, with 17 bases between them. As DNA, the CDR3 is TGTGCCAGCGGGTTGCGAGTTGAGTCCTATGGCTACACCTTC. It encodes CASGLRVESYGYTF.

This clonotype has just a few counts. V usage is TRBV7-9 and J usage is TRBJ1-5, with TRBD1 as a possible D gene (5 bases). V lost 8 bases, J lost 3 bases, and 17 bases lay in between. CDR3 length: 15 residues. Germline CDR1 is SEHNR and CDR2 is FQNEAQ (reference sequence). CDR3 protein: CASGAGTTSNQPQHF. The CDR3 DNA follows: TGTGCCAGCGGGGCCGGGACTACCTCCAATCAGCCCCAGCATTTT.

The CDR3 DNA reads as TGCAGCGTTGAGGGCCTTCGCCTCAATGAAGCTTTCTTT. As protein: CSVEGLRLNEAFF. This chain connects TRBV29-1 to TRBJ1-1; no reliable D call. CDR1 is SQVTM, CDR2 ANQGSEA, per germline. This CDR3 is built from 13 residues. V dropped 3 bases and J dropped 7 bases, with 15 bases sitting between them.